The entry below describes one TCR beta chain. This sample is drawn from a study of CD8 T cells in ankylosing spondylitis. TCRdb re-called the 5' RACE reads with MiXCR, one entry per CDR3 protein. This sample yields under 300,000 distinct CDR3 sequences, of which about 11% are seen a single time; under 8% belongs to the top ten. Germline CDR1 reads SEHNR; CDR2 reads FQNEAQ (reference sequence). This CDR3 is built from 14 residues. V was shortened by 3 bases and J by 3 bases, with 9 bases between the two germline ends. The sequencing input was blood, either unsorted or a sorted T cell fraction (not recorded which). This receptor was taken from a male donor with ankylosing spondylitis or in good health (not recorded which). This chain links TRBV7-9 with TRBJ2-1, with unresolved D. CDR3 in amino acids: CASSFTDDYNEQFF. DNA of the CDR3: TGTGCCAGCAGCTTCACCGACGACTACAATGAGCAGTTCTTC.